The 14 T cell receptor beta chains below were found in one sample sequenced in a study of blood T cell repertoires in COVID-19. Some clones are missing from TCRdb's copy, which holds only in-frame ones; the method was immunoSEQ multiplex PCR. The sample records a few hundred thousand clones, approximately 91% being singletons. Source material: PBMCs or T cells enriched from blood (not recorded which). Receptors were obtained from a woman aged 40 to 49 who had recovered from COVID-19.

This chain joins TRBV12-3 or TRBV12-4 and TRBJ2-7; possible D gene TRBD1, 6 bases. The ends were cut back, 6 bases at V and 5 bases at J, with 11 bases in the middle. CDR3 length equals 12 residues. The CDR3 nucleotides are TGTGCCAGCAGCTCACAGGGCCACGAGCAGTACTTC. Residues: CASSSQGHEQYF.

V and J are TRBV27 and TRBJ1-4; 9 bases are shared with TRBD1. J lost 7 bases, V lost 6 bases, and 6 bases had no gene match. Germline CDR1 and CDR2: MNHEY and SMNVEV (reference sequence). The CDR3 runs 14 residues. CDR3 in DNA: TGTGCCAGCAGCGGACAGGGGATCGGTGAAAAACTGTTTTTT. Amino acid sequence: CASSGQGIGEKLFF.

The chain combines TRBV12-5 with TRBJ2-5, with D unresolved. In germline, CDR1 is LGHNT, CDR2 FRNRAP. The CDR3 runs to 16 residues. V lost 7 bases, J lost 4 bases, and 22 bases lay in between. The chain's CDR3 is CASAPLYELFIETQYF. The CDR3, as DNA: TGTGCTAGTGCCCCCCTTTACGAGCTGTTCATAGAGACCCAGTACTTC.

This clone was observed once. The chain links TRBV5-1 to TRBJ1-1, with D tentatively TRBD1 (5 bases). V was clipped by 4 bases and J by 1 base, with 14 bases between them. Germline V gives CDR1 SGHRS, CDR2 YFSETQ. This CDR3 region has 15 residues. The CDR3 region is CASSEIQGGNTEAFF. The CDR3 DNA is TGCGCCAGCAGCGAGATTCAGGGAGGGAACACTGAAGCTTTCTTT.

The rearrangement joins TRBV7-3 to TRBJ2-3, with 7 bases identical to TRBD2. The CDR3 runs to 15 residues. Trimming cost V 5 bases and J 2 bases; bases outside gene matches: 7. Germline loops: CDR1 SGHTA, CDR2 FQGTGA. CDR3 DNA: TGTGCCAGCAGCGTCTTCGGGGGGTACACAGATACGCAGTATTTT. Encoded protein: CASSVFGGYTDTQYF.

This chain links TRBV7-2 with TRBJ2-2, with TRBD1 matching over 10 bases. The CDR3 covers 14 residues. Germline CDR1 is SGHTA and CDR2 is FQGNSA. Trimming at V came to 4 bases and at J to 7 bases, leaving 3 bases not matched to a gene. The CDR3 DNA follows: TGTGCCAGCAGCTCGACAGGGGGCATCGGGGAGCTGTTTTTT. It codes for CASSSTGGIGELFF. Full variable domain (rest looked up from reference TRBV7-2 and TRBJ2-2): GAGVSQSPSNKVTEKGKDVELRCDPISGHTALYWYRQSLGQGLEFLIYFQGNSAPDKSGLPSDRFSAERTGGSVSTLTIQRTQQEDSAVYLCASSSTGGIGELFFGEGSRLTVL.

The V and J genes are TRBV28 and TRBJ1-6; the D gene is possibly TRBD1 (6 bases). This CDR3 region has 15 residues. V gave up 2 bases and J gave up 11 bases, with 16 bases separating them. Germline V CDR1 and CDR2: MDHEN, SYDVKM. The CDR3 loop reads CASSLNLGDNAPLHF. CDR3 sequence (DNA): TGTGCCAGCAGTTTAAATCTGGGGGACAATGCACCCCTCCACTTT.

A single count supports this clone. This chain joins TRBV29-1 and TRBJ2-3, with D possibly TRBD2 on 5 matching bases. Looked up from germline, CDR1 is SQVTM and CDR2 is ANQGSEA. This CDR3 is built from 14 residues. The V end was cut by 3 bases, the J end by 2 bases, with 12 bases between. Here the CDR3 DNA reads TGCAGCGTTGACTCCAGAGGGAACACAGATACGCAGTATTTT. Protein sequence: CSVDSRGNTDTQYF.

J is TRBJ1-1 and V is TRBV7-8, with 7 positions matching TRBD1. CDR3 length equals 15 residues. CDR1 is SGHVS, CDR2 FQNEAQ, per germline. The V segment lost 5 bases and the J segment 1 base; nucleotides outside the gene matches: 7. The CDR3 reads CASSRAGGGNTEAFF. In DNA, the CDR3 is TGTGCCAGCAGCCGAGCAGGGGGTGGGAACACTGAAGCTTTCTTT.

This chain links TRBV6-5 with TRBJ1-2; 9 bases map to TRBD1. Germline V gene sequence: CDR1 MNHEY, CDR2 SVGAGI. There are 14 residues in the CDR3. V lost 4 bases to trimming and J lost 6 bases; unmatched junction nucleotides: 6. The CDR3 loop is CASSSTGGRDGYTF. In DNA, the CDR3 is TGTGCCAGCAGTTCTACAGGGGGCAGGGATGGCTACACCTTC.

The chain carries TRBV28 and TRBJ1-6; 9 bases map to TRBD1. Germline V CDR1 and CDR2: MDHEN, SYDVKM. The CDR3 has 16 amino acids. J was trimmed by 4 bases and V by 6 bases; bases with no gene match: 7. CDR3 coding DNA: TGTGCCAGCAGCTACCCCGGGACAGGGTATAATTCACCCCTCCACTTT. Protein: CASSYPGTGYNSPLHF.

The CDR3 bases are TGTGCCACCAGCCTACAGGGGTGGCAGCCCCAGCATTTT. Translated, it gives CATSLQGWQPQHF. The V gene is TRBV24-1, the J gene TRBJ1-5; 7 nucleotides align to TRBD1. CDR1 and CDR2 from the germline V gene are KGHDR and SFDVKD. The CDR3 covers 13 residues. V was pared by 7 bases and J by 7 bases, with 6 bases of the junction left unmatched.

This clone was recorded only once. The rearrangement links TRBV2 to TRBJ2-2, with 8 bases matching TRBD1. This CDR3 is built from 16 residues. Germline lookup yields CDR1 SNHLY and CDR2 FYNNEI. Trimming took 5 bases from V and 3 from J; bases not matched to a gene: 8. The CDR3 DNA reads TGTGCCAGCAGTAGCGCAGGGGGCGATGACACCGGGGAGCTGTTTTTT. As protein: CASSSAGGDDTGELFF.

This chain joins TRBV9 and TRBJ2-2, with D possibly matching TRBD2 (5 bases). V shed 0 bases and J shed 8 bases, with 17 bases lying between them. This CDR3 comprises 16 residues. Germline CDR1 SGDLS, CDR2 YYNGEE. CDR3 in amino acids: CASSVVRPEGRGELFF. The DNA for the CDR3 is TGTGCCAGCAGCGTAGTCAGACCCGAGGGCCGGGGGGAGCTGTTTTTT.